Shown below are 9 T cell receptor beta chains from a single sample sequenced in a study of blood T cell repertoires in COVID-19. Assay used: immunoSEQ multiplex PCR; TCRdb lists only in-frame clones, some missing. The data contain tens of thousands of clones, roughly 80% of them singletons. The specimen was peripheral blood. All receptors derive from a human donor in a cohort sampled during active COVID-19.

There are a few counts of this clone. The chain couples TRBV7-9 to TRBJ2-3, with D hard to call. This CDR3 is built from 13 residues. CDR1 and CDR2 from the germline V gene are SEHNR and FQNEAQ (reference sequence). Trimming took off 1 base at V and 5 bases at J, with 7 bases between the two ends. CDR3 in DNA: TGTGCCAGCAGCTTAGATGCCGGAGATACGCAGTATTTT. As protein: CASSLDAGDTQYF.

V usage is TRBV4-2 and J usage is TRBJ2-5; TRBD2 matches at 12 bases. The CDR3 length is 16 residues. The germline V gene has CDR1 LGHNA and CDR2 YNFKEQ. Trimming at V came to 2 bases and at J to 5 bases, leaving 6 bases not matched to a gene. The CDR3 nucleotides read TGTGCCAGCAGCCAAAAGACTAGCGGGAGTGGCGAGACCCAGTACTTC. Its translation: CASSQKTSGSGETQYF.

CDR3 DNA sequence: TGCGCCAGCAGCCTTTTAGCGGGAGGTAACAATGAGCAGTTCTTC. As protein: CASSLLAGGNNEQFF. This sequence joins TRBV5-1 and TRBJ2-1; TRBD2 matches at 10 bases. The CDR3 has 15 amino acids. Unmatched junction bases numbered 6, after V lost 4 bases and J lost 5 bases. Per the germline V gene, CDR1 is SGHRS and CDR2 is YFSETQ.

The gene calls are TRBV5-1 and TRBJ1-1; 10 positions agree with TRBD1. J lost 3 bases, V lost 4 bases, and 3 bases had no gene match. CDR3 length: 14 residues. Germline CDR1 is SGHRS and CDR2 is YFSETQ. CDR3 residues: CASSPGQGDTEAFF. Here the CDR3 DNA reads TGCGCCAGCAGCCCCGGACAGGGGGACACTGAAGCTTTCTTT.

The rearrangement joins TRBV5-1 to TRBJ2-5, with D perhaps TRBD2 (7 bases). This CDR3 comprises 16 residues. V lost 2 bases and J lost 2, with 16 bases in between. CDR1 and CDR2 from the germline V gene are SGHRS and YFSETQ. The CDR3 coding sequence is TGCGCCAGCAGCTTTACGGGGGGCGAGGGACAAGAGACCCAGTACTTC. Translated, it gives CASSFTGGEGQETQYF.

J is TRBJ2-5 and V is TRBV6-2 or TRBV6-3; the match to TRBD1 covers 9 bases. CDR1 is MNHEY, CDR2 SVGEGT, per germline. V shed 4 bases and J 5 bases; nucleotides not matched to a gene: 8. This CDR3 spans 15 amino acids. DNA for the CDR3: TGTGCCAGCAGTTTACAGGGGGCGGTAGGTGAGACCCAGTACTTC. This gives the protein CASSLQGAVGETQYF.

The CDR3 reads CASSRGYEQYF. The CDR3 DNA is TGTGCCAGCAGCAGGGGGTACGAGCAGTACTTC. The chain recombines TRBV3-1 (or the pseudogene TRBV3-2) with TRBJ2-7; maybe TRBD1 (6 bases). Germline CDR1 is LGHDT and CDR2 is YNNKEL (reference sequence). Trimming took 5 bases from V and 4 from J, leaving 6 bases between them. The CDR3 loop spans 11 amino acids.

This clone was observed a handful of times. V and J are TRBV19 and TRBJ2-1, with 8 bases aligning to TRBD2. CDR3 length equals 13 residues. The V gene end was trimmed by 8 bases and the J gene end by 4 bases; junction bases not matched to a gene: 4. CDR1 is LNHDA and CDR2 is SQIVND in the germline V gene (reference sequence). The CDR3 here is CASAGGAYNEQFF. CDR3 DNA: TGTGCCAGTGCCGGGGGGGCATACAATGAGCAGTTCTTC.

This clone was recorded once. The V gene is TRBV11-2, the J gene TRBJ2-1, with 8 positions matching TRBD1. The V segment lost 5 bases and the J segment 0 bases; nucleotides outside the gene matches: 12. The germline CDR1 and CDR2 sequences are SGHAT and FQNNGV. CDR3 size: 18 residues. CDR3 in amino acids: CASSPGGSTQSSYNEQFF. The CDR3 bases are TGTGCCAGCAGCCCAGGGGGCTCAACCCAGAGCTCCTACAATGAGCAGTTCTTC.